The clone carrying this T cell receptor (beta chain) has a single count. The data derive from a study of radiotherapy plus CTLA-4 blockade in lung cancer. Some clones are missing from TCRdb's copy, which holds only in-frame ones; the method was immunoSEQ multiplex PCR. Of 81,000 or so clones listed, 84% are singletons. With 7 bases removed from V and 8 bases from J, the gap between germline ends came to 13 bases. The CDR3 runs 12 residues. Looked up from germline, CDR1 is SGHVS and CDR2 is FQNEAQ. The sequencing used peripheral blood, collected from a patient treated with radiotherapy plus ipilimumab. This receptor was identified in a human donor with non-small cell lung cancer who had stable disease on radiotherapy plus ipilimumab. V usage is TRBV7-8 and J usage is TRBJ2-3; D unresolved. CDR3 in amino acids: CASTGDLTTQYF. The CDR3 region has the DNA TGTGCCAGCACCGGAGACTTAACTACGCAGTATTTT.